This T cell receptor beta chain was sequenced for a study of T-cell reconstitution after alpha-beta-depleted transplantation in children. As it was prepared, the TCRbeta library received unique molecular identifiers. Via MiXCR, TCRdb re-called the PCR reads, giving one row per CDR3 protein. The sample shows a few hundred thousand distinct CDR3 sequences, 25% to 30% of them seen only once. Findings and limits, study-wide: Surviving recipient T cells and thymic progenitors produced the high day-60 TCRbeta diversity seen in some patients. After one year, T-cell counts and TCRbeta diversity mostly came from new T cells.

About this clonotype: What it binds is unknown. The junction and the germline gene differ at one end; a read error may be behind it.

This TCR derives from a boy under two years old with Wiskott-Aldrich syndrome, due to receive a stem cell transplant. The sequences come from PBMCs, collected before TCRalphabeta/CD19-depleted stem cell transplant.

DNA of the CDR3: TGTGCCACCAGGAGAGGTTTACAAGAGACCCAGTACTTC. It specifies CATRRGLQETQYF. This sequence joins TRBV15 and TRBJ2-5; the D is unclear. This CDR3 has 13 amino acids. Germline V gene lookup returns CDR1 LNHNV and CDR2 YYDKDF (reference sequence).